This entry lists 7 T cell receptor beta chains sequenced from one sample in a study of blood T cell repertoires in COVID-19. Using immunoSEQ multiplex PCR, the repertoire was profiled, and TCRdb retains in-frame clones only, with some absent. The sample has 300,000 to 350,000 clones; about 91% are singletons. Input material: peripheral blood. These receptors were obtained from a man younger than 45 with COVID-19, enrolled during active disease.

The J gene is TRBJ1-2, the V gene TRBV28; tentative D call: TRBD1 (5 bases). CDR1 and CDR2 from the germline V gene are MDHEN and SYDVKM. With 8 bases removed from V and 5 bases from J, the gap between germline ends came to 27 bases. There are 17 residues in the CDR3. CDR3 in DNA: TGTGCCAGCTCTGGGGGGGGGTCCCCAGGTATGCGGTATGGCTACACCTTC. Protein: CASSGGGSPGMRYGYTF.

V gene TRBV4-2 combines with J gene TRBJ2-2; possible D gene TRBD2, 5 bases. The CDR3 is 17 residues long. Germline CDR1 reads LGHNA; CDR2 reads YNFKEQ. V lost 3 bases, J lost 5 bases, and 19 bases lay in between. Here the CDR3 DNA reads TGTGCCAGCAGCCAGGGCCTAAATGTCGGGGTAACCGGGGAGCTGTTTTTT. Translated: CASSQGLNVGVTGELFF.

The chain recombines TRBV7-2 with TRBJ2-7, with 8 bases fitting TRBD1. V lost 1 base to trimming and J lost 10 bases; unmatched junction nucleotides: 6. Germline V gives CDR1 SGHTA, CDR2 FQGNSA. The CDR3 has 13 residues. CDR3 residues: CASSLVPDRGQYF. The DNA for the CDR3 is TGTGCCAGCAGCTTAGTACCCGACAGGGGACAGTACTTC.

The chain employs TRBV6-6 and TRBJ1-2; D gene ambiguous. Germline V CDR1 and CDR2: MNHNY, SVGAGI (reference sequence). Trimming removed 0 bases from V and 0 bases from J, with 5 bases in between. The CDR3 extends over 14 amino acids. DNA for the CDR3: TGTGCCAGCAGTTACTCCGGGACTAACTATGGCTACACCTTC. Encoded protein: CASSYSGTNYGYTF.

The rearrangement links TRBV9 to TRBJ1-5; D gene uncertain. Germline V gene lookup returns CDR1 SGDLS and CDR2 YYNGEE. This CDR3 spans 16 amino acids. The V and J ends lost 0 bases and 3 bases respectively, with 13 bases between them. The CDR3 reads CASSVGGDGYNQPQHF. CDR3 nucleotides: TGTGCCAGCAGCGTAGGAGGCGACGGATACAATCAGCCCCAGCATTTT. Drawing the rest from reference TRBV9 and TRBJ1-5, the complete variable domain is DSGVTQTPKHLITATGQRVTLRCSPRSGDLSVYWYQQSLDQGLQFLIQYYNGEERAKGNILERFSAQQFPDLHSELNLSSLELGDSALYFCASSVGGDGYNQPQHFGDGTRLSIL.

The V gene is TRBV24-1, the J gene TRBJ2-3, with D possibly being TRBD2 (5 bases). The CDR3 runs to 14 residues. V dropped 2 bases and J dropped 1 base, with 6 bases sitting between them. Germline CDR1 reads KGHDR; CDR2 reads SFDVKD. The CDR3 here is CATSDYGGTDTQYF. The CDR3 DNA follows: TGTGCCACCAGTGATTACGGGGGCACAGATACGCAGTATTTT.

The chain is built from TRBV11-2 and TRBJ1-1, with D possibly being TRBD1 (6 bases). V was clipped by 5 bases and J by 7 bases, with 11 bases between them. Germline assignment: CDR1 SGHAT and CDR2 FQNNGV. This CDR3 is built from 12 residues. This CDR3 is CASSPQGLEAFF. DNA of the CDR3: TGTGCCAGCAGCCCACAGGGCCTTGAAGCTTTCTTT. Filled out from reference TRBV11-2 and TRBJ1-1, the complete variable domain reads EAGVAQSPRYKIIEKRQSVAFWCNPISGHATLYWYQQILGQGPKLLIQFQNNGVVDDSQLPKDRFSAERLKGVDSTLKIQPAKLEDSAVYLCASSPQGLEAFFGQGTRLTVV.